The rows below give T cell receptor beta chains drawn from one sample of a study of shared clonotypes between healthy human individuals. TCRdb's copy holds only in-frame clones and misses some; the assay was immunoSEQ multiplex PCR. The sample shows around 1.1 million clones, roughly 80% of them seen only once. The sample comprised memory CD4+ T cells from PBMCs. Every receptor here comes from a man aged 18 to 30 in good health. Some clones in this sample may be carry-over from other donors' samples. CDR3s include the opening cysteine and the closing phenylalanine or tryptophan. The order of the fields is J gene, CDR3 length, V gene, CDR3 protein.

J gene: TRBJ1-2; CDR3 length: 14; V gene: TRBV18; CDR3 protein: CASSRGQGAYGYTF
J gene: TRBJ2-7; CDR3 length: 18; V gene: TRBV27; CDR3 protein: CASSLGQGSGRRSHEQYF
J gene: TRBJ1-1; CDR3 length: 14; V gene: TRBV5-4; CDR3 protein: CASSQERTNTEAFF
J gene: TRBJ2-7; CDR3 length: 14; V gene: TRBV25-1; CDR3 protein: CASSRGQGSYEQYF
J gene: TRBJ1-5; CDR3 length: 16; V gene: TRBV10-1; CDR3 protein: CASSETSQVSNQPQHF
J gene: TRBJ1-1; CDR3 length: 14; V gene: TRBV5-4; CDR3 protein: CASSLASSHTEAFF
J gene: TRBJ1-1; CDR3 length: 16; V gene: TRBV6-6; CDR3 protein: CASSSNVFVGGTEAFF
J gene: TRBJ2-5; CDR3 length: 14; V gene: TRBV5-1; CDR3 protein: CASSSGTGEETQYF
J gene: TRBJ2-2; CDR3 length: 15; V gene: TRBV21-1; CDR3 protein: CASTLPGQGRGELFF
J gene: TRBJ2-7; CDR3 length: 14; V gene: TRBV7-8; CDR3 protein: CASSLTGGSYEQYF
J gene: TRBJ2-7; CDR3 length: 13; V gene: TRBV30; CDR3 protein: CAWSRSGLGEQYF
J gene: TRBJ1-4; CDR3 length: 14; V gene: TRBV5-6; CDR3 protein: CASSLDRVGEKLFF
J gene: TRBJ2-7; CDR3 length: 14; V gene: TRBV5-1; CDR3 protein: CASSLAAGLYEQYF
J gene: TRBJ2-4; CDR3 length: 13; V gene: TRBV28; CDR3 protein: CASTGGPPNIQYF
J gene: TRBJ2-3; CDR3 length: 15; V gene: TRBV7-6; CDR3 protein: CASSWRDRAGDTQYF
J gene: TRBJ2-7; CDR3 length: 14; V gene: TRBV5-4; CDR3 protein: CASSSRDYVYEQYF
J gene: TRBJ2-7; CDR3 length: 14; V gene: TRBV6-6; CDR3 protein: CASSPRQGSYEQYF
J gene: TRBJ1-3; CDR3 length: 13; V gene: TRBV6-1; CDR3 protein: CASSERAVNTIYF
J gene: TRBJ1-4; CDR3 length: 13; V gene: TRBV4-1; CDR3 protein: CASSQGAEEKLFF
J gene: TRBJ1-5; CDR3 length: 12; V gene: TRBV5-8; CDR3 protein: CASSLIFSPQHF
J gene: TRBJ2-1; CDR3 length: 15; V gene: TRBV2; CDR3 protein: CASSARLAGAYEQFF
J gene: TRBJ2-7; CDR3 length: 15; V gene: TRBV5-1; CDR3 protein: CASSPLGDSSYEQYF
J gene: TRBJ1-3; CDR3 length: 15; V gene: TRBV28; CDR3 protein: CASLKGGFSGNTIYF
J gene: TRBJ2-1; CDR3 length: 14; V gene: TRBV7-2; CDR3 protein: CASSLNSGPNEQFF
J gene: TRBJ1-1; CDR3 length: 15; V gene: TRBV25-1; CDR3 protein: CASSEFGGLITEAFF
J gene: TRBJ1-5; CDR3 length: 18; V gene: TRBV7-2; CDR3 protein: CASSPSRAALWSNQPQHF
J gene: TRBJ2-4; CDR3 length: 14; V gene: TRBV27; CDR3 protein: CASSGRGQGNIQYF
J gene: TRBJ1-1; CDR3 length: 11; V gene: TRBV7-8; CDR3 protein: CASSLAVEAFF
J gene: TRBJ1-1; CDR3 length: 13; V gene: TRBV2; CDR3 protein: CASAGQGGTEAFF
J gene: TRBJ2-7; CDR3 length: 14; V gene: TRBV29-1; CDR3 protein: CTMTGRSSSYEQYF
J gene: TRBJ1-4; CDR3 length: 15; V gene: TRBV5-1; CDR3 protein: CASSSSGQPREKLFF
J gene: TRBJ1-1; CDR3 length: 14; V gene: TRBV28; CDR3 protein: CASSVGAMNTEAFF